This TCR beta chain was captured by sequencing in a study of Tregs in tolerant kidney transplant recipients. Remarks on this clone: The antigen is unknown.

Study findings and constraints: This study did not directly address biological reproducibility. Validation in larger populations is needed because few patients were studied. Activated donor B cell expansion appeared to reveal the most relevant donor-specific TCRbeta repertoire.

The data were produced by immunoSEQ multiplex PCR, yet TCRdb's version contains in-frame clones alone and is incomplete. This listing includes 25,000 or so clones. The nonmyeloablative bone marrow transplants came from related graft donors, with transient mixed chimerism. Thawed PBMCs were FACS-sorted into unstimulated CD4+CD25+CD127- regulatory T cells, CD4+CD25- non-regulatory cells, CD4 and CD8 cells. The sequence was collected from a human patient who received a combined kidney and bone marrow transplant. Part of the T cells may come from the graft donor. Sequencing used CD4+ T cells from blood (PBMCs), obtained 6 months after the transplant.

The covered CDR3 bases are TGTGCCAGCAGCCAATCTGGGCCTCGTATAGGAGGC. This translates into CASSQSGPRIGG. The complete CDR3 protein is CASSQSGPRIGGYTF. The chain is built from TRBV16 and TRBJ1-2; no clear D. The read falls 3 residues short of the CDR3 end, and the missing part is taken from the germline J gene. This CDR3 region has 15 residues. CDR1 is KGHSY, CDR2 FQNENV, per germline.